Listed below are T cell receptor beta chains from one sample, sequenced in a study of blood T cell repertoires in COVID-19. Produced via immunoSEQ multiplex PCR; TCRdb's table is partial and in-frame only. The table shows approximately 260,000 clones, with 86% occurring only once. Sequencing was carried out using peripheral blood. Every receptor here comes from a man aged 18 to 30 with active or convalescent COVID-19. The CDR3 runs from the conserved cysteine through the conserved F or W. The order of the fields is D gene, J gene, clone size, V gene, CDR3 protein, CDR3 DNA. A D gene is named only where the DNA matches it firmly. Size values are once, few and many counts, or a class for expanded clones, and some rows have none.

NA	TRBJ1-5	once	TRBV2	CASSDLGESNQPQHF	TGTGCCAGCAGTGATTTAGGAGAAAGCAATCAGCCCCAGCATTTT
TRBD2	TRBJ2-1	NA	TRBV11-2	CASSLDRASGRGEQFF	TGTGCCAGCAGCTTAGATCGGGCTAGCGGGAGGGGTGAGCAGTTCTTC
TRBD2	TRBJ2-5	NA	TRBV6-5	CASSYSGGAVETQYF	TGTGCCAGCAGTTACAGCGGGGGGGCCGTGGAGACCCAGTACTTC
NA	TRBJ1-4	few	TRBV7-9	CASSLVGSGELFF	TGTGCCAGCAGCTTAGTGGGTTCGGGAGAACTGTTTTTT
NA	TRBJ1-1	NA	TRBV10-3	CAIGSDMNTEAFF	TGTGCCATCGGAAGTGACATGAACACTGAAGCTTTCTTT
NA	TRBJ2-3	NA	TRBV30	CAWSAPGKAQYF	TGTGCCTGGAGTGCCCCCGGGAAAGCGCAGTATTTT
TRBD1	TRBJ2-1	NA	TRBV19	CASKAGTGADEQFF	TGTGCCAGTAAAGCCGGGACAGGGGCCGATGAGCAGTTCTTC
NA	TRBJ2-1	few	TRBV9	CASSVEQFYNEQFF	TGTGCCAGCAGCGTAGAACAGTTCTACAATGAGCAGTTCTTC
NA	TRBJ1-2	NA	TRBV28	CASSLGGQSYGYTF	TGTGCCAGCAGTTTGGGAGGGCAGTCCTATGGCTACACCTTC
NA	TRBJ2-7	NA	TRBV6-5	CASSSFKRSSYEQYF	TGTGCCAGCAGTTCTTTCAAGAGGTCCAGTTACGAGCAGTACTTC
NA	TRBJ2-6	NA	TRBV5-4	CASSLISSGANVLTF	TGTGCCAGCAGCTTAATCAGCTCTGGGGCCAACGTCCTGACTTTC
NA	TRBJ2-5	NA	TRBV5-1	CASSLAVEEAPKYF	TGCGCCAGCAGCTTGGCCGTGGAGGAGGCTCCTAAGTACTTC
NA	TRBJ1-1	NA	TRBV10-3	CAISGGGTEAFF	TGTGCCATCAGTGGGGGAGGCACTGAAGCTTTCTTT
NA	TRBJ2-5	NA	TRBV10-3	CAISITGGPGETQYF	TGTGCCATCAGTATAACCGGGGGGCCCGGAGAGACCCAGTACTTC
TRBD2	TRBJ2-1	NA	TRBV4-1	CASSARLALPYNEQFF	TGCGCCAGCAGCGCCAGACTAGCCCTTCCTTACAATGAGCAGTTCTTC
TRBD1	TRBJ1-1	NA	TRBV5-1	CASSLGAGGRSEAFF	TGCGCCAGCAGCTTGGGAGCAGGGGGCCGATCTGAAGCTTTCTTT
NA	TRBJ1-5	NA	TRBV27	CASSLSSSNQPQHF	TGTGCCAGCAGTTTATCGTCGTCCAATCAGCCCCAGCATTTT
NA	TRBJ1-4	NA	TRBV28	CASSFPSGVEKLFF	TGTGCCAGCAGTTTCCCGAGTGGTGTTGAAAAACTGTTTTTT
TRBD2	TRBJ2-3	NA	TRBV3-1/TRBV3-2	CASSPLAGALEDTQYF	TGTGCCAGCAGCCCCCTAGCGGGAGCGTTAGAAGATACGCAGTATTTT
TRBD1	TRBJ2-1	NA	TRBV7-3	CASSLRGQGESEQFF	TGTGCCAGCAGCTTAAGGGGACAGGGGGAAAGTGAGCAGTTCTTC
NA	TRBJ1-1	NA	TRBV19	CASKNRERAFF	TGTGCCAGTAAAAACCGCGAGAGGGCTTTCTTT
NA	TRBJ1-6	NA	TRBV10-1	CASSVQADSPLHF	TGCGCCAGCAGTGTCCAGGCAGATTCACCCCTCCACTTT
NA	TRBJ1-1	NA	TRBV19	CASSIDSVNTEAFF	TGTGCCAGTAGTATAGATTCAGTGAACACTGAAGCTTTCTTT
NA	TRBJ1-3	NA	TRBV7-9	CASSPYYSGNTIYF	TGTGCCAGCAGCCCGTACTACTCTGGAAACACCATATATTTT
TRBD1	TRBJ2-7	once	TRBV7-6	CASSPQSGGTYEQYF	TGTGCCAGCAGCCCTCAATCAGGGGGCACGTACGAGCAGTACTTC
TRBD2	TRBJ2-1	NA	TRBV9	CASSTGTSGMREQFF	TGTGCCAGCAGCACGGGGACTAGCGGGATGAGAGAGCAGTTCTTC
TRBD1	TRBJ1-2	NA	TRBV24-1	CATAPQGALGYTF	TGTGCCACCGCACCACAGGGGGCCCTTGGCTACACCTTC
NA	TRBJ2-1	NA	TRBV28	CASSLGAGDEQFF	TGTGCCAGCAGTTTGGGGGCGGGCGATGAGCAGTTCTTC
TRBD1	TRBJ2-7	NA	TRBV6-5	CASRDRGLSSYEQYF	TGTGCCAGCAGGGACAGGGGACTAAGCTCCTACGAGCAGTACTTC
NA	TRBJ2-1	NA	TRBV2	CASSPLAGLHNEQFF	TGTGCCAGCAGTCCTCTGGCGGGGCTTCATAATGAGCAGTTCTTC
NA	TRBJ1-1	NA	TRBV10-3	CAISPRVNTEAFF	TGTGCCATCAGTCCCAGGGTGAACACTGAAGCTTTCTTT
NA	TRBJ1-1	NA	TRBV2	CASSEPVVAFF	TGTGCCAGCAGTGAGCCAGTGGTAGCTTTCTTT
TRBD1	TRBJ2-3	NA	TRBV19	CASIQTGMPDTQYF	TGTGCCAGTATCCAGACAGGGATGCCAGATACGCAGTATTTT
TRBD2	TRBJ2-7	NA	TRBV5-5	CASSFNLAGGRYEQYF	TGTGCCAGCAGCTTTAATTTGGCGGGGGGACGATACGAGCAGTACTTC
NA	TRBJ1-6	NA	TRBV3-1/TRBV3-2	CASSPKRRSPLHF	TGTGCCAGCAGCCCTAAACGTCGTTCACCCCTCCACTTT
NA	TRBJ1-2	NA	TRBV4-2	CASSTQGSNYGYTF	TGTGCCAGCAGCACCCAAGGGAGTAACTATGGCTACACCTTC
TRBD1	TRBJ1-2	NA	TRBV28	CASTQDRGHSTYGYTF	TGTGCCAGCACCCAAGACAGGGGCCACAGTACCTATGGCTACACCTTC
TRBD2	TRBJ2-7	few	TRBV7-8	CASTTVGLAGASEQYF	TGTGCCAGCACCACCGTGGGACTAGCGGGAGCTTCCGAGCAGTACTTC
TRBD2	TRBJ2-2	NA	TRBV6-1	CASSEAAGGSGELFF	TGTGCCAGCAGTGAAGCAGCGGGGGGGTCCGGGGAGCTGTTTTTT
TRBD2	TRBJ2-4	NA	TRBV7-9	CASSASGTSALYF	TGTGCCAGCAGCGCCTCCGGGACTAGCGCCCTGTACTTC
NA	TRBJ1-4	NA	TRBV6-2/TRBV6-3	CASSYQREKLFF	TGTGCCAGCAGTTATCAGCGGGAAAAACTGTTTTTT
TRBD1	TRBJ2-5	NA	TRBV19	CASRPTGGETQYF	TGTGCCAGTAGACCTACAGGGGGGGAGACCCAGTACTTC
NA	TRBJ2-7	NA	TRBV27	CASSFGGSYEQYF	TGTGCCAGCAGTTTCGGCGGCTCCTACGAGCAGTACTTC
NA	TRBJ2-5	once	TRBV20-1	CSASNPPVETQYF	TGCAGTGCTAGTAACCCTCCGGTGGAGACCCAGTACTTC
TRBD2	TRBJ2-1	NA	TRBV11-1	CASSPGLAGAYNEQFF	TGTGCCAGCAGCCCTGGACTAGCGGGGGCCTACAATGAGCAGTTCTTC
TRBD1	TRBJ1-5	few	TRBV6-5	CASSYSGQGSGQPQHF	TGTGCCAGCAGTTACTCAGGACAGGGGTCGGGGCAGCCCCAGCATTTT
NA	TRBJ2-5	NA	TRBV5-1	CASSLGGSSGETQYF	TGCGCCAGCAGCTTGGGGGGGTCCAGCGGGGAGACCCAGTACTTC
NA	TRBJ2-2	NA	TRBV24-1	CATGDSSRTGELFF	TGTGCCACCGGGGACTCAAGTAGAACCGGGGAGCTGTTTTTT
NA	TRBJ1-5	NA	TRBV7-2	CASSLEGRGLEPQHF	TGTGCCAGCAGCTTAGAGGGGAGGGGGTTAGAGCCCCAGCATTTT
NA	TRBJ1-3	NA	TRBV5-4	CASSLPGLQGNTIYF	TGTGCCAGCAGCTTACCGGGACTTCAGGGAAACACCATATATTTT
NA	TRBJ2-7	NA	TRBV28	CASSYQFYEQYF	TGTGCCAGCAGTTACCAGTTCTACGAGCAGTACTTC
NA	TRBJ1-5	NA	TRBV10-2	CASSAVDSNQPQHF	TGCGCCAGCAGTGCGGTTGATAGCAATCAGCCCCAGCATTTT
TRBD1	TRBJ2-3	NA	TRBV19	CASSMVRTGAPDTQYF	TGTGCCAGTAGTATGGTCCGGACAGGGGCCCCAGATACGCAGTATTTT
NA	TRBJ2-2	once	TRBV5-1	CASSSLLVAGELFF	TGCGCCAGCAGCAGCCTTCTAGTCGCCGGGGAGCTGTTTTTT
TRBD1	TRBJ1-3	NA	TRBV7-6	CASSLYEGTEVVGNTIYF	TGTGCCAGCAGCTTATATGAAGGGACAGAAGTAGTTGGAAACACCATATATTTT
TRBD2	TRBJ2-2	NA	TRBV7-6	CASSARAGVAGELFF	TGTGCCAGCAGCGCACGGGCGGGGGTAGCCGGGGAGCTGTTTTTT